This passage covers 26 T cell receptor beta chains from one sample sequenced in a study of shared clonotypes between healthy human individuals. Method: immunoSEQ multiplex PCR; TCRdb's copy keeps in-frame clones and lacks some. This sample yields about 490,000 clones, of which 60% to 85% are seen a single time; under 15% belongs to the top ten. Sequencing input: PBMCs. The receptors derive from a woman in her thirties or forties in good health. Some clones in this sample may be carry-over from other donors' samples.

V usage is TRBV15 and J usage is TRBJ1-5, with 10 bases fitting TRBD1. Germline-derived CDR1 and CDR2 are LNHNV and YYDKDF (reference sequence). V shed 11 bases, J shed 2 bases, and the junction held 3 bases outside the gene matches. CDR3 length equals 13 residues. CDR3: CASGQGGNQPQHF. CDR3 bases: TGTGCCTCAGGACAGGGGGGCAATCAGCCCCAGCATTTT.

Comments on this clone: This may arise from a read error, as a much more abundant clone is one base away. The chain carries TRBV7-9 and TRBJ2-3; D is uncertain. Gene TRBJ1-5 matches the end of the DNA better, so the J call may be wrong. Germline CDR1 is SEHNR and CDR2 is FQNEAQ (reference sequence). The CDR3 spans 14 residues. CDR3 sequence: CASSSFQSTDTQHF. The CDR3 bases are TGTGCCAGCAGCTCTTTCCAGAGCACAGATACGCAGCATTTT.

V gene TRBV27 combines with J gene TRBJ2-1; the match to TRBD2 covers 7 bases. With V trimmed by 3 bases and J by 3 bases, 8 bases remained unmatched. The CDR3 totals 16 residues. Germline CDR1 MNHEY, CDR2 SMNVEV (reference sequence). CDR3 region: CASSFEAGVIYNEQFF. Here the CDR3 DNA reads TGTGCCAGCAGTTTCGAGGCGGGAGTTATCTACAATGAGCAGTTCTTC.

The CDR3 DNA sequence: TGTGCCAGCAGTCCGACAGGGAGCAACTATGGCTACACCTTC. Encoded protein: CASSPTGSNYGYTF. The chain recombines TRBV27 with TRBJ1-2; 7 positions match TRBD1. There are 14 residues in the CDR3. Germline V gene data show CDR1 as MNHEY and CDR2 as SMNVEV (reference sequence). Trimming took 5 bases from V and 2 from J; bases not matched to a gene: 5.

This rearrangement joins TRBV30 to TRBJ2-5; D is undetermined. The germline V and J ends were trimmed by 0 bases and 1 base, with 6 bases remaining between them. The CDR3 has 13 amino acids. Per the germline V gene, CDR1 is GTSNPN and CDR2 is SVGIG (reference sequence). CDR3 sequence reads: CAWSVSAQETQYF. The CDR3 DNA is TGTGCCTGGAGTGTATCGGCCCAAGAGACCCAGTACTTC.

Points on this clone: A read error is the likely source, as a far larger clone sits one nucleotide away. It is likely a read error, because the conserved phenylalanine at the end of the CDR3 is missing. The chain combines TRBV5-1 with TRBJ1-1; D perhaps matches TRBD1 (5 bases). V lost 4 bases and J lost 3, with 10 bases in between. Germline V gene data show CDR1 as SGHRS and CDR2 as YFSETQ. The CDR3 runs 13 residues. The CDR3 bases are TGCGCCAGCAGCGCGGACACGTACACTGAAGCTTTCCTT. It specifies CASSADTYTEAFL.

The chain uses TRBV4-3 and TRBJ1-5; D call uncertain. This CDR3 has 15 amino acids. Trimming cost V 0 bases and J 3 bases, with 9 bases left between them. Germline CDR1 and CDR2: LGHNA and YSLEER. The CDR3 nucleotides read TGCGCCAGCAGCCAAGACTTCGGGGACAATCAGCCCCAGCATTTT. Its protein is CASSQDFGDNQPQHF.

This clone was found a few times. A single base is all that separates this from a far larger clone, so a read error is likely. The chain uses TRBV11-3 and TRBJ2-1; TRBD2 matches 8 bases. The J segment lost 0 bases and the V segment lost 3 bases, leaving 1 base of the junction unmatched. This CDR3 has 15 residues. Per the germline V gene, CDR1 is SGHNT and CDR2 is YENEEA. The CDR3 sequence is CASSLSGSSYNEQFF. In DNA form, the CDR3 reads TGTGCCAGCAGCTTGAGCGGGAGCTCCTACAATGAGCAGTTCTTC.

This clone was observed a handful of times. The chain joins TRBV19 to TRBJ1-5; D is uncertain. The CDR3 consists of 14 residues. The germline gives CDR1 LNHDA, CDR2 SQIVND (reference sequence). V was pared by 5 bases and J by 1 base, with 9 bases between. The CDR3 spells CASSFRGSNQPQHF. In DNA form, the CDR3 reads TGTGCCAGTAGTTTTCGCGGGAGCAATCAGCCCCAGCATTTT.

The chain couples TRBV7-2 to TRBJ2-1; tentatively, D is TRBD1 (6 bases). The germline CDR1 and CDR2 sequences are SGHTA and FQGNSA. The CDR3 is 14 amino acids. V dropped 1 base and J dropped 9 bases, with 13 bases sitting between them. In DNA, the CDR3 is TGTGCCAGCAGCTTAGTAGGTACAGGGATTGAGCAGTTCTTC. This gives the protein CASSLVGTGIEQFF.

This clone has more than one count but fewer than ten. This sequence joins TRBV6-4 and TRBJ2-6, with 7 bases that match TRBD2. Per germline, CDR1 MRHNA and CDR2 SNTAGT. Trimming removed 4 bases from V and 0 bases from J; junction bases left unmatched: 6. This CDR3 has 17 residues. CDR3 sequence (DNA): TGTGCCAGCAGTGCTAGCGGCCCGGTCTCTGGGGCCAACGTCCTGACTTTC. Amino acids: CASSASGPVSGANVLTF.

The V gene is TRBV10-2, the J gene TRBJ2-7; TRBD2 matches at 16 bases. The CDR3 length is 15 residues. The V gene end was trimmed by 8 bases and the J gene end by 4 bases; junction bases not matched to a gene: 5. Per the germline V gene, CDR1 is WSHSY and CDR2 is SAAADI. The CDR3 sequence is CASGTSGRGQYEQYF. The CDR3, as DNA: TGCGCCAGCGGGACTAGCGGGAGGGGTCAGTACGAGCAGTACTTC.

This clone was found a few times. With only one base between it and a far larger clone, this is likely a read error. The genes are TRBV4-3 and TRBJ1-4; 10 bases are a match to TRBD1. This CDR3 is built from 16 residues. The V and J ends lost 2 bases and 8 bases, in that order; junction bases with no gene match: 8. Germline assignment: CDR1 LGHNA and CDR2 YSLEER. The CDR3 nucleotides are TGCGCCAGCAGCCAATATCTTGGGACAGGGGCCGAAAAACTGTTTTTT. Translated, it gives CASSQYLGTGAEKLFF.

The V gene is TRBV2, the J gene TRBJ1-2; TRBD1 is a possible D gene (5 bases). V lost 8 bases and J 0 bases, leaving 10 bases between the germline ends. The germline gives CDR1 SNHLY, CDR2 FYNNEI. CDR3 length: 13 amino acids. CDR3 nucleotide sequence: TGTGCCAGCCGCAGGGATACTAACTATGGCTACACCTTC. Its protein product is CASRRDTNYGYTF.

To note about this clone: A much larger clone is a single base away; this may be a read error. V usage is TRBV7-9 and J usage is TRBJ1-2; D is ambiguous. Trimming pared 5 bases from V and 1 base from J, leaving 5 bases between. This CDR3 region has 12 residues. Germline CDR1 SEHNR, CDR2 FQNEAQ (reference sequence). CDR3 loop: CASSVVNYGYTF. CDR3 in DNA: TGTGCCAGCAGCGTAGTTAACTATGGCTACACCTTC.

This chain links TRBV7-9 with TRBJ1-5, with D hard to call. Germline lookup yields CDR1 SEHNR and CDR2 FQNEAQ (reference sequence). The CDR3 covers 15 residues. Trimming shortened V by 5 bases and J by 7 bases, and 18 bases separated the two germline ends. In DNA form, the CDR3 reads TGTGCCAGCAGCCCAGGTGGGGTTTCGGGGCAGCCCCAGCATTTT. Translated: CASSPGGVSGQPQHF.

The J gene is TRBJ2-2, the V gene TRBV28; possibly TRBD1 or TRBD2 for D (5 bases each). This CDR3 region has 14 residues. CDR1 is MDHEN and CDR2 is SYDVKM in the germline V gene. V was shortened by 2 bases and J by 6 bases, with 10 bases between the two germline ends. CDR3 amino acids: CASSLNLGAGELFF. For the CDR3, the DNA is TGTGCCAGCAGTTTAAACTTGGGGGCCGGGGAGCTGTTTTTT.

V and J are TRBV19 and TRBJ2-2; D unresolved. Germline V gene data show CDR1 as LNHDA and CDR2 as SQIVND (reference sequence). This CDR3 is 13 amino acids long. Deletions cut 3 bases from V and 6 bases from J, with 8 bases between. DNA of the CDR3: TGTGCCAGTAGTATGGTAAGCGCCGGGGAGCTGTTTTTT. Translation gives CASSMVSAGELFF.

The chain uses TRBV5-5 and TRBJ2-2; no definite D call. Per the germline V gene, CDR1 is SGHKS and CDR2 is YYEKEE (reference sequence). V was trimmed by 2 bases and J by 3 bases, leaving 11 bases between them. CDR3 length: 15 amino acids. In nucleotides, the CDR3 is TGTGCCAGCAGCTTCGAGTTGGCGTACACCGGGGAGCTGTTTTTT. Translation: CASSFELAYTGELFF.

The chain has TRBV27 and TRBJ2-7, with 11 bases lining up with TRBD2. After removal of 6 bases from V and 6 bases from J, the junction contained 7 bases not matched to a gene. This CDR3 is built from 14 residues. Germline V lookup: CDR1 MNHEY, CDR2 SMNVEV (reference sequence). CDR3 in DNA: TGTGCCAGCAGGTTGCTAGCGGGAGGTGGCGAGCAGTACTTC. Residues: CASRLLAGGGEQYF.

This chain connects TRBV5-1 to TRBJ1-5, with a possible D match to TRBD1 (5 bases). The CDR3 consists of 15 residues. V was shortened by 4 bases and J by 0 bases, with 11 bases between the two germline ends. CDR1 is SGHRS and CDR2 is YFSETQ in the germline V gene. The DNA of the CDR3 is TGCGCCAGCAGCAAGGGACCCTATAGCAATCAGCCCCAGCATTTT. This translates into CASSKGPYSNQPQHF.

This clone was seen a handful of times. This chain uses TRBV18 with TRBJ1-1; the D is unclear. Trimming pared 5 bases from V and 4 bases from J, leaving 11 bases between. CDR3 size: 13 residues. The V gene's germline CDR1 is KGHSH and CDR2 LQKENI. CDR3 DNA sequence: TGTGCCAGCTCATCCTACGGACGCACTGAAGCTTTCTTT. Amino acid sequence: CASSSYGRTEAFF.

The chain joins TRBV14 to TRBJ2-1, with TRBD2 matching 10 bases. V dropped 0 bases and J dropped 14; count of bases not matched to a gene: 4. Germline V gene lookup returns CDR1 SGHDN and CDR2 FVKESK. The CDR3 consists of 13 residues. The CDR3 DNA follows: TGTGCCAGCAGCCAAGATACAGCGGGGGGGAAGTTCTTC. It specifies CASSQDTAGGKFF. Complete variable domain (other parts from reference TRBV14 and TRBJ2-1): EAGVTQFPSHSVIEKGQTVTLRCDPISGHDNLYWYRRVMGKEIKFLLHFVKESKQDESGMPNNRFLAERTGGTYSTLKVQPAELEDSGVYFCASSQDTAGGKFFGPGTRLTVL.

This clone was detected a few times. V and J are TRBV4-1 and TRBJ2-1, with 13 bases identical to TRBD2. The CDR3 extends over 18 amino acids. V lost 0 bases and J lost 8; bases outside the gene matches: 10. Germline loops: CDR1 MGHRA, CDR2 YSYEKL. The CDR3 coding sequence is TGCGCCAGCAGCCAAGATAAGGGCAGACTAGCGGGGGGCTATGAGCAGTTCTTC. Its protein product is CASSQDKGRLAGGYEQFF.

This clone has at least ten counts. The chain recombines TRBV21-1 with TRBJ2-7; the table's D call TRBD2 went unverified against the DNA. TRBV21-1 constitutes a pseudogene. This CDR3 spans 16 amino acids. CDR3 region: CASSKYRREITYEQYF. CDR3 nucleotides: TGTGCCAGCAGCAAATATCGGCGGGAGATCACCTACGAGCAGTACTTC.

This clone has just one count. CDR3 amino acids: CASSSHREVGTDTQYF. CDR3 sequence (DNA): TGCGCCAGCAGCTCTCACAGGGAAGTGGGCACAGATACGCAGTATTTT. The genes are TRBV5-1 and TRBJ2-3; tentatively, D is TRBD1 (6 bases). CDR1 is SGHRS and CDR2 is YFSETQ in the germline V gene. V was shortened by 3 bases and J by 1 base, with 15 bases between the two germline ends. The CDR3 consists of 16 residues.